This note documents a single T cell receptor beta chain sequence. This clonotype was seen only a few times. What antigen it recognizes has not been identified. Base-call qualities are not available, and no considerably larger clone is one nucleotide away. The record originates from a study of human T cells and chemical hapten exposure (dated by TCRdb to 2020 to 2022). Broadly, across the study: For sensitization, 2% DPC in acetone was applied to a roughly 2 cm by roughly 2 cm area of upper inner arm skin. Throughout the roughly 26-week study period, patients were also given weekly therapeutic DPC doses on the scalp. Patch testing was done on the upper back using Finn chambers containing 0.01% DPC, and results were scored after 6 days according to International Contact Dermatitis Research Group standards. The mostly female patient cohort included alopecia areata with under or over 50% scalp involvement, alopecia totalis and alopecia universalis. Libraries were pooled for sequencing, and per-sample TCR yields varied mainly because of small differences in library volumes within the pool. In alopecia patients, the study followed how the peripheral blood TCR repertoire changed in vivo over primary and secondary sensitization to diphenylcyclopropenone (DPC), a hapten. Blood samples were taken from patients before sensitization (week 0) and at 2, 6 and about 24 weeks after DPC sensitization. For TCR sequencing, blood came from 25 to 35 alopecia patients at anywhere from one to four time points (pre-sensitization, 2, 6 and 24 weeks).

Trimming at the junction amounts to 8 bases on V and 3 bases on J, and the germline ends lie 18 bases apart. The CDR3 starts with the cysteine, ends with the phenylalanine, and has 15 residues. The entry retains the CDR3 DNA only, 45 bases that are in frame from base 1. Looking up the germline V gene (reference sequence) yields CDR1 SEHNR and CDR2 FQNEAQ. The time point label corresponds to: patch test 1, 2 weeks after DPC sensitization. According to the study, the label for this sample's treatment or condition signals: therapeutic diphenylcyclopropenone sensitization with weekly scalp DPC. At every patch-test visit, the blood draw took place before the patch test was put on. Patients were eligible if aged 18 to 70, diagnosed with alopecia and judged suitable for DPC therapy, and pregnant patients were excluded. Unfractionated whole blood was collected in Tempus Blood RNA tubes, and total RNA was extracted from that blood.

Libraries were constructed by RACE. The run used a NextSeq 500. During library preparation, unique molecular identifiers were attached to individual cDNA molecules so that TCRs could be counted in a quantitative, reproducible way. Both TCR alpha and TCR beta chains were sequenced from each blood RNA sample. The authors' analysis ran thus. Samples had a median of approximately 96,000 TCRs, with a range from roughly 20,000 to 700,000. V, J and CDR3 annotation of the TCR reads was performed with the Decombinator software suite. For PS versus PT1 abundance plots, all samples were subsampled to the same number of TCRs (28,000). TCRs were defined as expanded if absent before sensitization and observed at least eight times at the 2-week time point. TCRdb's own reprocessing of the public reads used fastp at Q25 and MiXCR and kept productive beta chains. Identical CDR3 proteins give one entry, which carries the most common genes and DNA. These V and J calls derive from TCRdb rather than the authors' analysis. For this sample the table gives some 400,000 distinct CDR3 sequences, of which around 4.8% were detected only once. Around 2.3% of the sample lies in the top ten.

What the study reported, not specific to this receptor: Repeated subsampling changed both the strength of the expansion versus patch-test correlation and the threshold at which that correlation became significant. A positive correlation was found between the number of PT1 expanded TCRs and patch test score, with significance reached at thresholds 8, 16 and 32 but not 4. Because every patient had alopecia, a presumed autoimmune disease, the patients' immune response might differ from that of healthy individuals. DPC sensitization did not change how many TCRs were above 1 in 1000 frequency, and no evidence was found of alterations in global repertoire structure. Significantly more large CDR3 similarity clusters were formed by expanded TCRs than by pre-sensitization or healthy control sets, consistent with antigen-driven responses.

The chain is encoded by TRBV7-9 joined to TRBJ2-3, with a tentative D gene TRBD2 over 6 matching bases. The material was whole blood, obtained in connection with sensitization to the hapten diphenylcyclopropenone (DPC). The receptor was derived from a woman aged 50 to 65 with alopecia areata. Some clones in this sample may be carry-over from other donors' samples. The CDR3 amino acid sequence is: CASLLGGVQTDTQYF. The DNA sequence is TGTGCCAGCCTACTAGGAGGGGTTCAAACAGATACGCAGTATTTT.